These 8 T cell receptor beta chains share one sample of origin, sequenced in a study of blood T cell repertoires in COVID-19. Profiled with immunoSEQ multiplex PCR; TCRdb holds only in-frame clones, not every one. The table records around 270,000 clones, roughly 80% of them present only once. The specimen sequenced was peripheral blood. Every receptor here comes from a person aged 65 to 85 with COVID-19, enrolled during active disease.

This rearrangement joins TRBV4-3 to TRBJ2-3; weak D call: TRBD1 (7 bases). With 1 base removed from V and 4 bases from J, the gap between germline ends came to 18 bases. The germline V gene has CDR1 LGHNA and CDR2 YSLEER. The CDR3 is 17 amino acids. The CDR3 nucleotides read TGCGCCAGCAGCCAAGTCGGGGGAACAGGGGATCCAGATACGCAGTATTTT. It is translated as CASSQVGGTGDPDTQYF.

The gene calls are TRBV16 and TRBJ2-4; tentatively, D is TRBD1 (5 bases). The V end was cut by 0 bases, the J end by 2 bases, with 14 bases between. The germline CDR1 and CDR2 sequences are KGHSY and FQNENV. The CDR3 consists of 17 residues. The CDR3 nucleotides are TGTGCCAGCAGCCAATCAAAAGGGGAAGGAACCAAAAACATTCAGTACTTC. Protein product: CASSQSKGEGTKNIQYF.

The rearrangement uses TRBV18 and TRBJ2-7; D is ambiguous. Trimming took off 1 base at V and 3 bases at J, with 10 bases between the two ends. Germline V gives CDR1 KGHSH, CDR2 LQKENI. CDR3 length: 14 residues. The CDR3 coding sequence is TGTGCCAGCTCACCACGTATCGAGTACTACGAGCAGTACTTC. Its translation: CASSPRIEYYEQYF.

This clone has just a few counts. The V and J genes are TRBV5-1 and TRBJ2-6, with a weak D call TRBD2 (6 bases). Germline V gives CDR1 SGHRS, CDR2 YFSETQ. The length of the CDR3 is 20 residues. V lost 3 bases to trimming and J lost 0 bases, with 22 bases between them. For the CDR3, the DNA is TGCGCCAGCAGCTCGGGAACCGGGACGGGGGAGATCTCTGGGGCCAACGTCCTGACTTTC. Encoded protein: CASSSGTGTGEISGANVLTF.

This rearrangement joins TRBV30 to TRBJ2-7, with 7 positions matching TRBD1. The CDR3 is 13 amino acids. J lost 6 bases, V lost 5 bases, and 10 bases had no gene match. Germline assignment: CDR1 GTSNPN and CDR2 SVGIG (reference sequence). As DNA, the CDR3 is TGTGCCTGGGGCTCACAGGGGCAGGGCGAGCAGTACTTC. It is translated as CAWGSQGQGEQYF.

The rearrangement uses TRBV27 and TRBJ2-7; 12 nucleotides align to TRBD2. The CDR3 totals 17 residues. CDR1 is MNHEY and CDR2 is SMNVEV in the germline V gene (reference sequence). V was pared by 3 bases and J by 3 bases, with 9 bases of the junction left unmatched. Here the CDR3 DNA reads TGTGCCAGCAGTTTTTCGGGACTAGCGGGTGAAAACTACGAGCAGTACTTC. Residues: CASSFSGLAGENYEQYF.

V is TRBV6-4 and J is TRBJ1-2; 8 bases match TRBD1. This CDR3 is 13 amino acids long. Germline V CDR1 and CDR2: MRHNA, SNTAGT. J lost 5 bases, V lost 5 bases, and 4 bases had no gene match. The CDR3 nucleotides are TGTGCCAGCAGTATGACAGGGGCTTATGGCTACACCTTC. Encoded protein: CASSMTGAYGYTF.

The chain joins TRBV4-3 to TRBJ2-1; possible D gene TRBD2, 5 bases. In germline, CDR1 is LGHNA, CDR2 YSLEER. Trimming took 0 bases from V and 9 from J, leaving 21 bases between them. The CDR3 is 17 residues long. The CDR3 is CASSQDLDSPPWGEQFF. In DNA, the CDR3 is TGCGCCAGCAGCCAAGATTTGGACTCTCCCCCTTGGGGTGAGCAGTTCTTC.